The clone carrying this TCR beta chain came up once. Donors likely had unrecorded immune exposures despite being nominally healthy when sampled. Amplification used 60 Vbeta primers and 13 Jbeta primers. Profiled with immunoSEQ multiplex PCR; TCRdb holds only in-frame clones, not every one. This table has 70,000 to 95,000 clones, roughly 80% appearing once. This sample was taken from a study of cytomegalovirus exposure and HLA in healthy donors. After removal of 6 bases from V and 4 bases from J, the junction contained 8 bases not matched to a gene. This CDR3 has 15 residues. Germline CDR1 is MDHEN and CDR2 is SYDVKM.

The chain is built from TRBV28 and TRBJ1-2; 10 nucleotides agree with TRBD1. Sequencing was done on a sample of PBMCs. The TCR originated in a man younger than 45 in good health and CMV-seropositive. As DNA, the CDR3 is TGTGCCAGCAGCCCCGGGACAGGGGTCTTCTATGGCTACACCTTC. Translating it yields CASSPGTGVFYGYTF.